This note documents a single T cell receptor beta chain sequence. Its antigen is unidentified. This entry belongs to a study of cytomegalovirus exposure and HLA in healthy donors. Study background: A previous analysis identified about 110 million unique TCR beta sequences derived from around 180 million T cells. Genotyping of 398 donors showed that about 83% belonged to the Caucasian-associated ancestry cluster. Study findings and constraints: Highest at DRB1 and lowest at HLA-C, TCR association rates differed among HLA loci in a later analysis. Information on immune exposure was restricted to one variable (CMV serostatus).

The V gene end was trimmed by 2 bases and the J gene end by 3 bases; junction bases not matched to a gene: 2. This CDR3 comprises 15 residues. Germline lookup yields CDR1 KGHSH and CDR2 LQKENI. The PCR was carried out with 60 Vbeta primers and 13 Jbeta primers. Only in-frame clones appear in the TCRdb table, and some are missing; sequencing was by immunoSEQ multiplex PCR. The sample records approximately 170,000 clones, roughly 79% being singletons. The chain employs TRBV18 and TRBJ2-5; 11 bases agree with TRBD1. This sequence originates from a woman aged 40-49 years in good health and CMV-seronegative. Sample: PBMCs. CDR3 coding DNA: TGTGCCAGCTCACCAGGACAGGGGGCGGAAGAGACCCAGTACTTC. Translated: CASSPGQGAEETQYF.